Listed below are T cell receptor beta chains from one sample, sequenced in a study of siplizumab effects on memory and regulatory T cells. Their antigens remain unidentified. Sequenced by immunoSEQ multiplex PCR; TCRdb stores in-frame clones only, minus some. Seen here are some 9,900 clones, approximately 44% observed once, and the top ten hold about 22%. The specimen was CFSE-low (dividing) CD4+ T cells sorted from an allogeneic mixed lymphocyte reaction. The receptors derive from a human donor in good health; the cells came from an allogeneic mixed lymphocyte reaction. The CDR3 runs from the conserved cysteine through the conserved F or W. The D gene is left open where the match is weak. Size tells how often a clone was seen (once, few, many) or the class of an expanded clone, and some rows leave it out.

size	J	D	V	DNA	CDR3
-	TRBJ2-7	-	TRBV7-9	TGTGCCAGCAGCTTAGAGTTTGGGTCCAACCCCTACGAGCAGTACTTC	CASSLEFGSNPYEQYF
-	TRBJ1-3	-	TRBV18	TGTGCCAGCTCACCAGGCGAGAAACACACCATATATTTT	CASSPGEKHTIYF
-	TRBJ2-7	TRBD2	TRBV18	TGTGCCAGCTCACCACGACTAGCGGGATTCTCCTACGAGCAGTACTTC	CASSPRLAGFSYEQYF
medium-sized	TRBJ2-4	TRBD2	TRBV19	TGTGCCAGTACCCTTACCAGACTAGCGGGACTGTACTTC	CASTLTRLAGLYF
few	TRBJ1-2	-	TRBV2	TGTGCCAGCAAAGCAGAAAATACTAACTATGGCTACACCTTC	CASKAENTNYGYTF
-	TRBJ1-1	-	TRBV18	TGTGCCAGCTCACCACCCTCAGACAGCCTGGCTTTCTTT	CASSPPSDSLAFF
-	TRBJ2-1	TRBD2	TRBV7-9	TGTGCCAGCACCGGAGCGGGGCCTGGGGAGTTCTTC	CASTGAGPGEFF
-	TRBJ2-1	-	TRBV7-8	TGTGCCAGCAGCCCGACCAATGAGCAGTTCTTC	CASSPTNEQFF
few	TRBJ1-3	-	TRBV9	TGTGCCAGCAGCGTAGGTGGTGGAAACACCATATATTTT	CASSVGGGNTIYF
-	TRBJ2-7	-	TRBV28	TGTGCCAGCACGAACCTCCGACCCTACGAGCAGTACTTC	CASTNLRPYEQYF
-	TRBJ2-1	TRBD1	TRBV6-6	TGTGCCAGCACCGAGGACAGGGTAGCCTACAATGAGCAGTTCTTC	CASTEDRVAYNEQFF
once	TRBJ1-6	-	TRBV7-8	TGTGCCAGCAGCTACACAGTGAATTCACCCCTCCACTTT	CASSYTVNSPLHF
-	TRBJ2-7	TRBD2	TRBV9	TGTGCCAGCAGCCGAGGATCTAGCGGCTACGAGCAGTACTTC	CASSRGSSGYEQYF